These 13 T cell receptor beta chains originate from one sample sequenced in a study of cytomegalovirus exposure and HLA in healthy donors. With 60 Vbeta and 13 Jbeta primers, the PCR was carried out. The table came from immunoSEQ multiplex PCR; TCRdb's copy has only in-frame clones and leaves some out. This sample has 150,000 to 200,000 clones, with around 80% found just once. Specimen: PBMCs. All receptors derive from a young woman in good health and CMV-seropositive.

The chain employs TRBV28 and TRBJ2-7; 9 positions match TRBD1. This CDR3 is built from 15 residues. The trim removed 3 bases at V and 2 bases at J, leaving 5 bases unmatched. CDR1 is MDHEN and CDR2 is SYDVKM in the germline V gene. The CDR3 sequence is CASSLGTGPPYEQYF. CDR3 nucleotides: TGTGCCAGCAGTTTGGGGACAGGGCCTCCCTACGAGCAGTACTTC.

This clone was detected once. The chain combines TRBV28 with TRBJ2-1; TRBD2 is a possible D gene (6 bases). The germline V and J ends were trimmed by 6 bases and 5 bases, with 14 bases remaining between them. The CDR3 covers 14 residues. Germline-derived CDR1 and CDR2 are MDHEN and SYDVKM. CDR3 protein: CASRKFGGHNEQFF. As DNA, the CDR3 is TGTGCCAGCAGAAAATTCGGGGGTCACAATGAGCAGTTCTTC.

As regards this clone: At the DNA level, this CDR3 is encoded by other sequences in the same sample as well. The genes are TRBV4-1 and TRBJ1-1; the match to TRBD1 covers 10 bases. V was pared by 3 bases and J by 4 bases, with 5 bases of the junction left unmatched. The CDR3 consists of 15 residues. CDR1 and CDR2 from the germline V gene are MGHRA and YSYEKL. The CDR3 protein is CASSQPGQGSTEAFF. The DNA for the CDR3 is TGCGCCAGCAGCCAGCCGGGACAGGGGAGCACTGAAGCTTTCTTT.

The chain uses TRBV4-1 and TRBJ2-7; a weak D match, TRBD1 (6 bases). The CDR3 sequence is 16 residues long. V was cut by 3 bases and J by 4 bases, with 19 bases left in between. CDR1 is MGHRA, CDR2 YSYEKL, per germline. The CDR3 sequence is CASSQMDSERHYEQYF. For the CDR3, the DNA is TGCGCCAGCAGCCAGATGGACAGCGAAAGACATTACGAGCAGTACTTC.

This chain links TRBV27 with TRBJ2-5; 7 nucleotides align to TRBD1. After removal of 4 bases from V and 1 base from J, the junction contained 6 bases not matched to a gene. Germline V gene sequence: CDR1 MNHEY, CDR2 SMNVEV (reference sequence). CDR3 length: 15 residues. The CDR3 bases are TGTGCCAGCAGTTCCCTGGACAGGATCCAAGAGACCCAGTACTTC. It specifies CASSSLDRIQETQYF.

The chain employs TRBV7-9 and TRBJ2-1; TRBD2 matches at 7 bases. The CDR3 totals 14 residues. Germline CDR1 SEHNR, CDR2 FQNEAQ (reference sequence). Losses at the gene ends were 4 bases for V and 2 bases for J; bases not matched to a gene: 2. CDR3 in DNA: TGTGCCAGCAGCTCTCTAGCGGCCTACAATGAGCAGTTCTTC. As protein: CASSSLAAYNEQFF.

J is TRBJ1-5 and V is TRBV7-2; a possible D gene is TRBD1 (6 bases). V was cut by 5 bases and J by 3 bases, with 17 bases left in between. The length of the CDR3 is 16 residues. Germline V gives CDR1 SGHTA, CDR2 FQGNSA. This CDR3 reads CASSPTGNRANQPQHF. The CDR3 DNA sequence: TGTGCCAGCAGCCCCACAGGGAACAGGGCCAATCAGCCCCAGCATTTT. Full variable domain (rest looked up from reference TRBV7-2 and TRBJ1-5): GAGVSQSPSNKVTEKGKDVELRCDPISGHTALYWYRQSLGQGLEFLIYFQGNSAPDKSGLPSDRFSAERTGGSVSTLTIQRTQQEDSAVYLCASSPTGNRANQPQHFGDGTRLSIL.

V gene TRBV6-5 combines with J gene TRBJ1-2; possible D gene TRBD1, 5 bases. CDR1 is MNHEY and CDR2 is SVGAGI in the germline V gene. The CDR3 spans 14 residues. The germline V and J ends were trimmed by 4 bases and 0 bases, with 9 bases remaining between them. For the CDR3, the DNA is TGTGCCAGCAGTTCGAGACAGCCTAACTATGGCTACACCTTC. It codes for CASSSRQPNYGYTF.

This clone was observed a few times. V usage is TRBV4-1 and J usage is TRBJ2-3, with D uncertain. Germline CDR1 and CDR2: MGHRA and YSYEKL. CDR3 size: 12 residues. V was shortened by 2 bases and J by 5 bases, with 5 bases between the two germline ends. The CDR3 spells CASSQIRDTQYF. The CDR3 DNA reads as TGCGCCAGCAGCCAAATTCGAGATACGCAGTATTTT.

The genes are TRBV5-1 and TRBJ1-1, with TRBD1 identical over 7 bases. The ends lost 0 bases at V and 1 base at J; junction bases unmatched: 0. Germline CDR1 SGHRS, CDR2 YFSETQ. The CDR3 has 14 residues. CDR3 sequence: CASSLGDRNTEAFF. The CDR3 DNA is TGCGCCAGCAGCTTGGGGGACAGGAACACTGAAGCTTTCTTT.

This clone has only a few counts. The chain couples TRBV14 to TRBJ1-5, with 7 nucleotides matching TRBD1. Germline assignment: CDR1 SGHDN and CDR2 FVKESK. The trim removed 1 base at V and 0 bases at J, leaving 15 bases unmatched. The CDR3 totals 20 residues. This CDR3 is CASSQVAGTVLFFSNQPQHF. CDR3 bases: TGTGCCAGCAGCCAAGTTGCTGGGACAGTTCTATTCTTTAGCAATCAGCCCCAGCATTTT.

This rearrangement joins TRBV18 to TRBJ2-7; tentative D call: TRBD2 (5 bases). Germline V gene data show CDR1 as KGHSH and CDR2 as LQKENI. Deletions cut 2 bases from V and 6 bases from J, with 17 bases between. The CDR3 runs to 15 residues. CDR3 residues: CASSPTINEGSEQYV. CDR3 bases: TGTGCCAGCTCACCAACGATTAATGAGGGTTCCGAGCAGTACGTC.

J is TRBJ1-6 and V is TRBV14, with D possibly TRBD1 on 5 matching bases. The germline V gene encodes CDR1 SGHDN and CDR2 FVKESK. This CDR3 spans 14 amino acids. V was pared by 3 bases and J by 4 bases, with 7 bases between. The CDR3 coding sequence is TGTGCCAGCAGCCAGGGGACTTATAATTCACCCCTCCACTTT. Translating it yields CASSQGTYNSPLHF.